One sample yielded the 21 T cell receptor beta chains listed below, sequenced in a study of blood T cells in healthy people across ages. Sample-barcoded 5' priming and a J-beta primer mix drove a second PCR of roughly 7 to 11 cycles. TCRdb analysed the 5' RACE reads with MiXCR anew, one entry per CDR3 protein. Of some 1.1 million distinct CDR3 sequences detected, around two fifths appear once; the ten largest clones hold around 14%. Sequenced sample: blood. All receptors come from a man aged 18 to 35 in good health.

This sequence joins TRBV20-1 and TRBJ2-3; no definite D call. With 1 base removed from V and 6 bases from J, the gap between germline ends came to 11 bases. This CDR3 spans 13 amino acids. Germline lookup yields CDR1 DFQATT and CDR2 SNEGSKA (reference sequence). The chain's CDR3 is CSARGRLRDTQYF. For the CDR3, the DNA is TGCAGTGCTAGAGGGCGGCTCAGGGATACGCAGTATTTT.

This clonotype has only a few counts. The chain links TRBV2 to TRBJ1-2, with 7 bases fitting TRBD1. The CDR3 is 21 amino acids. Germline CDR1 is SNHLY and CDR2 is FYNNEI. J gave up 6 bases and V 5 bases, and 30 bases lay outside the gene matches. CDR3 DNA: TGTGCCAGCAGTCCCAGAAGTTGGGTTAGACAGGGCATTCGATTAGCGGATGGCTACACCTTC. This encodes CASSPRSWVRQGIRLADGYTF.

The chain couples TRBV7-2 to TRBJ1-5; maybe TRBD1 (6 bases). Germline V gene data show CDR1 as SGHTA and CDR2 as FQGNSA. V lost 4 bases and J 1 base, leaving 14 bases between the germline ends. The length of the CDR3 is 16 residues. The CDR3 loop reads CASSSQGGSSNQPQHF. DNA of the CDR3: TGTGCCAGCAGCTCACAGGGCGGGTCGAGCAATCAGCCCCAGCATTTT.

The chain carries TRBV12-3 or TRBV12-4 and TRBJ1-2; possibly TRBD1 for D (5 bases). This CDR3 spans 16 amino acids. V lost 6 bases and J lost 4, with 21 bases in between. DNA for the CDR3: TGTGCCAGCAGGCCGTCCGGGACGCCGACTTTCTATGGCTACACCTTC. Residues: CASRPSGTPTFYGYTF.

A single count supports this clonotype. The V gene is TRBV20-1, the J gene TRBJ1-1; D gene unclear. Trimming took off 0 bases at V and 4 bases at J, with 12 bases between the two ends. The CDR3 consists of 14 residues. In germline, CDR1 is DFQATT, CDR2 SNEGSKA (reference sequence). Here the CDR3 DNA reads TGCAGTGCTAGAGATCAAAGTAGGGTCACTGAAGCTTTCTTT. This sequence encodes CSARDQSRVTEAFF.

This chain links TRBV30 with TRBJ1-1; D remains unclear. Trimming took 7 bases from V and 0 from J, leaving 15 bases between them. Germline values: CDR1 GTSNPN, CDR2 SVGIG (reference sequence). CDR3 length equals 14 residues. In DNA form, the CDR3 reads TGTGCCTCCAATTACAGCCTCATGAACACTGAAGCTTTCTTT. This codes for CASNYSLMNTEAFF.

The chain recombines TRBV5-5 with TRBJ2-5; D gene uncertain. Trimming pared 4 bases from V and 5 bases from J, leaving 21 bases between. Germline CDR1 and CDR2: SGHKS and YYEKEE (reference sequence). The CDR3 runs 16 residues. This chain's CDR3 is CASSPSTRQDPETQYF. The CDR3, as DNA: TGTGCCAGCAGCCCTTCGACCCGACAAGACCCGGAGACCCAGTACTTC. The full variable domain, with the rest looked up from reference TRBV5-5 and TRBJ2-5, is DAGVTQSPTHLIKTRGQQVTLRCSPISGHKSVSWYQQVLGQGPQFIFQYYEKEERGRGNFPDRFSARQFPNYSSELNVNALLLGDSALYLCASSPSTRQDPETQYFGPGTRLLVL.

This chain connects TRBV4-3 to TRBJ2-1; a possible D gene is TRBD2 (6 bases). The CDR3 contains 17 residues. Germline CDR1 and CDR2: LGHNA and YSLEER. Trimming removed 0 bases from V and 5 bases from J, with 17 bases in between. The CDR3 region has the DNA TGCGCCAGCAGCCAAGATTCCGGGACTTCTTTCCACAATGAGCAGTTCTTC. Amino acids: CASSQDSGTSFHNEQFF.

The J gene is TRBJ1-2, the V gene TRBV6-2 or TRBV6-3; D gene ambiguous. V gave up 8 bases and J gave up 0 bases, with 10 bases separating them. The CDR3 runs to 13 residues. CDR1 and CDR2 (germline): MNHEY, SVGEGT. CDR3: CASRGDANYGYTF. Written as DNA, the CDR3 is TGTGCCAGCCGCGGCGACGCTAACTATGGCTACACCTTC.

The chain's CDR3 is CASSQELPRGGFAKDTQYF. CDR3 nucleotides: TGTGCCAGCAGCCAAGAACTCCCCCGGGGGGGCTTTGCAAAAGATACGCAGTATTTT. V usage is TRBV3-1 and J usage is TRBJ2-3, with 8 bases that match TRBD2. The V gene end was trimmed by 0 bases and the J gene end by 5 bases; junction bases not matched to a gene: 16. There are 19 residues in the CDR3. Germline V gene data show CDR1 as LGHDT and CDR2 as YNNKEL (reference sequence).

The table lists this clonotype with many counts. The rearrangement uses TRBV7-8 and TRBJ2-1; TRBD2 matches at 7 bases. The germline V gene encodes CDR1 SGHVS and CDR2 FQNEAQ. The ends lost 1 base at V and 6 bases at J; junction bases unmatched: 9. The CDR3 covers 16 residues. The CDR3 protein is CASSLVGGTMANEQFF. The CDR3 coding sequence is TGTGCCAGCAGCTTAGTCGGGGGGACCATGGCCAATGAGCAGTTCTTC.

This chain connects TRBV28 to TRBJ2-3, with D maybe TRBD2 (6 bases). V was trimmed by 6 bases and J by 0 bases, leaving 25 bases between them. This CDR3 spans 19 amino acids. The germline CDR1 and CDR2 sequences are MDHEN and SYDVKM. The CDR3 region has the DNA TGTGCCAGCAGCCCAACCGGGACTTGGGACTCCGCTAGCACAGATACGCAGTATTTT. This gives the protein CASSPTGTWDSASTDTQYF.

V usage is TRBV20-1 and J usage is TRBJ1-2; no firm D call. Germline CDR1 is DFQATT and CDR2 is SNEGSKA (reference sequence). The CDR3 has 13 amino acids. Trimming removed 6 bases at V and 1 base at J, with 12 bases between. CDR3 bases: TGCAGTGCCATGGACTTCGGTAACTATGGCTACACCTTC. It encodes CSAMDFGNYGYTF.

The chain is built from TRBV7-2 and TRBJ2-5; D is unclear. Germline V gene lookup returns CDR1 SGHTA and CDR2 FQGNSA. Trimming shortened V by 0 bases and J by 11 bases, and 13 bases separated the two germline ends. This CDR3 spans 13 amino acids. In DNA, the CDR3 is TGTGCCAGCAGCTTAGCCAGTGACAATGAGCAGTACTTC. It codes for CASSLASDNEQYF.

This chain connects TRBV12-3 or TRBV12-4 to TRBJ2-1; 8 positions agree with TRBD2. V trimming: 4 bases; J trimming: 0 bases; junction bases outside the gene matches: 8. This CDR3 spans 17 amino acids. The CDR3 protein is CASSSPGGTSSYNEQFF. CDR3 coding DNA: TGTGCCAGCAGTTCCCCTGGGGGGACTAGCTCCTACAATGAGCAGTTCTTC.

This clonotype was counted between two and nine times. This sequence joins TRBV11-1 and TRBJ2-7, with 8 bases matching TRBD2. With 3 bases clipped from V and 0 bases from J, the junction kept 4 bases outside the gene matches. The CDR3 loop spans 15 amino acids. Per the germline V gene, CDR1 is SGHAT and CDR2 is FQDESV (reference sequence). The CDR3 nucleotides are TGTGCCAGCAGCTTTGGAGCGGGGGACTCCTACGAGCAGTACTTC. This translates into CASSFGAGDSYEQYF.

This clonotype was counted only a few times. CDR3 in amino acids: CASSFPPTGAQQYNEQFF. The CDR3 bases are TGTGCCAGCAGTTTCCCGCCTACAGGGGCCCAACAATACAATGAGCAGTTCTTC. The chain employs TRBV27 and TRBJ2-1; 7 nucleotides match TRBD1. V gave up 3 bases and J gave up 4 bases; unmatched junction bases: 15. The CDR3 extends over 18 amino acids. The germline CDR1 and CDR2 sequences are MNHEY and SMNVEV (reference sequence).

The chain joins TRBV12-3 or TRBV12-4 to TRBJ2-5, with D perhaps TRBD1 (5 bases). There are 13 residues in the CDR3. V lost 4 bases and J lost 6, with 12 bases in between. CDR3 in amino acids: CASSSRGKQTQYF. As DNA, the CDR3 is TGTGCCAGCAGTTCAAGGGGTAAACAGACCCAGTACTTC.

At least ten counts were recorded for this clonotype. The CDR3 DNA sequence: TGCAGTGCTTTAGGACTAGGAGACACAGATACGCAGTATTTT. This encodes CSALGLGDTDTQYF. This chain joins TRBV20-1 and TRBJ2-3, with 7 positions matching TRBD2. V was clipped by 5 bases and J by 2 bases; unmatched bases: 7. The CDR3 covers 14 residues. Germline V gene lookup returns CDR1 DFQATT and CDR2 SNEGSKA (reference sequence).

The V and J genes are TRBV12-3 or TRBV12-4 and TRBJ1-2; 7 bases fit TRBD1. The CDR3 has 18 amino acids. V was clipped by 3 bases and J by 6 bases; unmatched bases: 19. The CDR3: CASSLGSCFGTVTNGYTF. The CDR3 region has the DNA TGTGCCAGCAGTTTGGGGTCCTGTTTTGGGACAGTAACTAATGGCTACACCTTC.

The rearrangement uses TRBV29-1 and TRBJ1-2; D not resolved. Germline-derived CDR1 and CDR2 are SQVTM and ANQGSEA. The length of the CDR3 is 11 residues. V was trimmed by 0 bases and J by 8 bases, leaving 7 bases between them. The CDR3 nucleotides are TGCAGCGTTGAAGACCCTTTAGGCTACACCTTC. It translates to CSVEDPLGYTF.